The 6 T cell receptor beta chains in this list originate from one sample, sequenced in a study of blood T cell repertoires in COVID-19. Method: immunoSEQ multiplex PCR; TCRdb's copy keeps in-frame clones and lacks some. The sample lists some 280,000 clones; approximately 80% were seen once. Input material: peripheral blood. These TCRs come from a woman between 45 and 65 years old with active or convalescent COVID-19.

V usage is TRBV28 and J usage is TRBJ2-7, with a possible D match to TRBD2 (6 bases). The V gene's germline CDR1 is MDHEN and CDR2 SYDVKM. This CDR3 has 15 amino acids. V was trimmed by 2 bases and J by 2 bases, leaving 13 bases between them. In nucleotides, the CDR3 is TGTGCCAGCAGTTTAAGGGGAGGCCTCCCCTACGAGCAGTACTTC. The encoded protein is CASSLRGGLPYEQYF.

The gene calls are TRBV24-1 and TRBJ2-3, with a possible D match to TRBD2 (6 bases). V lost 3 bases to trimming and J lost 2 bases, with 14 bases between them. Germline V CDR1 and CDR2: KGHDR, SFDVKD. This CDR3 spans 16 amino acids. The CDR3 reads CATSDPGTGLTDTQYF. As DNA, the CDR3 is TGTGCCACCAGTGATCCCGGGACTGGGCTCACAGATACGCAGTATTTT.

V is TRBV27 and J is TRBJ1-6; D gene ambiguous. The CDR3 consists of 15 residues. Trimming took off 0 bases at V and 6 bases at J, with 9 bases between the two ends. Looked up from germline, CDR1 is MNHEY and CDR2 is SMNVEV (reference sequence). In nucleotides, the CDR3 is TGTGCCAGCAGTTTATCGCCAACTATTAATTCACCCCTCCACTTT. This gives the protein CASSLSPTINSPLHF.

The genes are TRBV13 and TRBJ2-7; 9 positions match TRBD1. V shed 3 bases and J 5 bases; nucleotides not matched to a gene: 2. Germline CDR1 reads PRHDT; CDR2 reads FYEKMQ (reference sequence). The CDR3 runs to 13 residues. CDR3 sequence: CASSFRQGDEQYF. The CDR3 coding sequence is TGTGCCAGCAGCTTCCGACAGGGGGACGAGCAGTACTTC.

This sequence joins TRBV6-1 and TRBJ1-3; perhaps TRBD1 as D (5 bases). Trimming stripped 8 bases from V and 0 bases from J, with 23 bases between. This CDR3 comprises 18 residues. CDR1 is MNHNS and CDR2 is SASEGT in the germline V gene. Here the CDR3 reads CASRAVGRGSSSGNTIYF. The CDR3 region has the DNA TGTGCCAGCCGTGCGGTAGGGCGGGGCTCGTCCTCTGGAAACACCATATATTTT.

The V call is TRBV5-1, the J call TRBJ1-5, with 10 bases identical to TRBD1. The V gene's germline CDR1 is SGHRS and CDR2 YFSETQ. This CDR3 is built from 15 residues. Trimming removed 4 bases from V and 7 bases from J; junction bases left unmatched: 8. CDR3 in DNA: TGCGCCAGCAGCGGGGGGGACAGGGGAGACCAGCCCCAGCATTTT. This translates into CASSGGDRGDQPQHF.